The entry below gives a single T cell receptor (beta chain) sequence along with its context. This specimen comes from a study of T cell changes during pregnancy in multiple sclerosis. Profiled with immunoSEQ multiplex PCR; TCRdb holds only in-frame clones, not every one. There are tens of thousands of clones in the sample; around nine tenths occur only once, and 0.5% to 0.85% lies in the top ten. The sequencing here drew on CD4+ T cells from peripheral blood mononuclear cells, taken in the second trimester of pregnancy. The TCR sequence derives from a female donor in good health, enrolled as a control in a pregnancy study.

The CDR3 region is CASSPLEGVSSPLHF. Here the CDR3 DNA reads TGTGCCAGCAGCCCCCTAGAGGGGGTAAGTTCACCCCTCCACTTT. This rearrangement joins TRBV11-2 to TRBJ1-6; weak D call: TRBD1 (6 bases). This CDR3 is built from 15 residues. CDR1 and CDR2 (germline): SGHAT, FQNNGV. V gave up 5 bases and J gave up 9 bases, with 17 bases separating them.